These T cell receptor beta chains were read from a single sample in a study of shared clonotypes between healthy human individuals. Using immunoSEQ multiplex PCR, the repertoire was profiled, and TCRdb retains in-frame clones only, with some absent. The data contain fewer than 850,000 clones, 72% of them seen just once; the ten biggest clones take up about 1.8%. Sequences were obtained from memory CD4+ T cells sorted from blood. The receptors come from a woman aged 25 to 45 in good health. Each CDR3 is given with its conserved first and last residue. The D gene is left open where the match is weak. Some rows mark clone size as missing; the rest say once, few, many or name a class of expanded clone.

>.|TRBV2|.|TRBJ1-2
TGTGCCAGCAGTGAACGGGGGCCTAACTATGGCTACACCTTC
CASSERGPNYGYTF
>.|TRBV28|.|TRBJ2-7
TGTGCCAGCAGTTTACGGAGCATAGGGCAGGGCGAGCAGTACTTC
CASSLRSIGQGEQYF
>.|TRBV10-1|.|TRBJ2-1
TGCGCCAGCAGCGTAGACAGGATCAATGAGCAGTTCTTC
CASSVDRINEQFF
>once|TRBV2|TRBD1|TRBJ2-2
TGTGCCAGCAATCGGGACAGGGAGACCGGGGAGCTGTTTTTT
CASNRDRETGELFF
>once|TRBV28|.|TRBJ1-3
TGTGCCAGCAGTTTCCCCGGAGCAGATGGAAACACCATATATTTT
CASSFPGADGNTIYF
>once|TRBV28|TRBD2|TRBJ2-3
TGTGCCAGCAGTTCCCTTCCGACTAGCGGGACCACAGATACGCAGTATTTT
CASSSLPTSGTTDTQYF
>.|TRBV6-1|TRBD1|TRBJ1-5
TGTGCCAGCAGTGGAAACAGGGGAATTCAGCCCCAGCATTTT
CASSGNRGIQPQHF
>.|TRBV2|TRBD2|TRBJ2-1
TGTGCCAGCCAGTTGCTAGCGGGAGTACCTAATGAGCAGTTCTTC
CASQLLAGVPNEQFF
>.|TRBV11-3|.|TRBJ2-1
TGTGCCAGCAGCTTCCTCCCAGGGACGCGCAATGAGCAGTTCTTC
CASSFLPGTRNEQFF
>.|TRBV18|TRBD2|TRBJ2-2
TGTGCCAGCTCACCAAGGACTAGCGGAAACACCGGGGAGCTGTTTTTT
CASSPRTSGNTGELFF
>.|TRBV19|.|TRBJ2-7
TGTGCCAGGAGGGGGCTAGCGCACTACGAGCAGTACTTC
CARRGLAHYEQYF
>few|TRBV28|TRBD2|TRBJ2-5
TGTGCCAGCAGTTTAAGGCTAGCGGGAGCAGAGACCCAGTACTTC
CASSLRLAGAETQYF
>.|TRBV27|.|TRBJ1-2
TGTGCCAGCAGCCCAAATGTACAGGCTGGCTACACCTTC
CASSPNVQAGYTF
>.|TRBV29-1|.|TRBJ1-3
TGCAGCGTTGTGGTCTCAGGGGGAAACACCATATATTTT
CSVVVSGGNTIYF
>.|TRBV18|.|TRBJ1-2
TGTGCCAGCTCACCGCGACAGGAAAGCTATGGCTACACCTTC
CASSPRQESYGYTF
>.|TRBV2|.|TRBJ1-5
TGTGCCAGCAGTGAACGGAGCCGGGACAATCAGCCCCAGCATTTT
CASSERSRDNQPQHF
>few|TRBV6-5|.|TRBJ2-7
TGTGCCAGCACCTCGGGGGCACCCTACGAGCAGTACTTC
CASTSGAPYEQYF
>.|TRBV4-1|.|TRBJ2-3
TGCGCCAGCAGAACTAGCTATAGCACAGATACGCAGTATTTT
CASRTSYSTDTQYF
>.|TRBV29-1|.|TRBJ2-7
TGCAGCGCACGGACAGCCCGCTACGAGCAGTACTTC
CSARTARYEQYF
>once|TRBV25-1|.|TRBJ1-3
TGTGCCAGCAGTCCAACAGCTAGCTCTGGAAACACCATATATTTT
CASSPTASSGNTIYF
>many|TRBV21-1|.|TRBJ2-1
TGTGCCAGCAGCCTGGGGGAAAACAACAATGAGCAGTTCTTC
CASSLGENNNEQFF
>few|TRBV6-1|.|TRBJ1-3
TGTGCCAGCAGTGAGCACATTACAGTGAGCTCTGGAAACACCATATATTTT
CASSEHITVSSGNTIYF
>.|TRBV30|.|TRBJ1-1
TGTGCCTGGAGTTTCGACGGAACGAACACTGAAGCTTTCTTT
CAWSFDGTNTEAFF
>.|TRBV27|.|TRBJ2-7
TGTGCCAGCAGGCCCCGTCAGGTACACCAAGCGAGTGAGCAGTACTTC
CASRPRQVHQASEQYF
>.|TRBV2|.|TRBJ2-2
TGTGCCAGCAGAGGACAGAGAACCGGGGAGCTGTTTTTT
CASRGQRTGELFF